One sample yielded the 13 T cell receptor beta chains listed below, sequenced in a study of regulatory T cells in long-lasting Graves disease. This sample's time point: newly diagnosed GD, antithyroid drugs for less than 3 months. Extracted PBMC RNA gave rise to the TCR library. Library construction for TCR beta used iRepertoire HTBI primers and Arm-PCR of CDR3 regions. TCRdb re-called the multiplex PCR reads with MiXCR, one entry per CDR3 protein. This table holds some 560,000 distinct CDR3 sequences, 16% found once. This same sample was also part of a study on T cells in Graves' hyperthyroidism and ophthalmopathy.

This material consisted of peripheral blood mononuclear cells (PBMCs), taken at new diagnosis, from a patient treated with antithyroid drugs. The receptors were sampled from a woman aged 40-65 years with Graves disease.

The gene calls are TRBV7-9 and TRBJ2-7; D uncertain. Germline V lookup: CDR1 SEHNR, CDR2 FQNEAQ (reference sequence). The CDR3 loop spans 13 amino acids. V was pared by 5 bases and J by 4 bases, with 12 bases between. The CDR3 protein is CASSPPAAYEQYF. In DNA, the CDR3 is TGTGCCAGCAGCCCCCCGGCGGCGTACGAGCAGTACTTC.

This clonotype has a count of ten or more. The chain couples TRBV12-3 or TRBV12-4 to TRBJ2-1; 10 bases map to TRBD1. The CDR3 runs 15 residues. The junction had 10 bases not matched to a gene; V was cut back by 6 bases and J by 8 bases. The CDR3 DNA reads as TGTGCCAGCAGAGAGGACAGGGGGAGTGCGGATGAGCAGTTCTTC. The encoded protein is CASREDRGSADEQFF.

In its sample, this clonotype was seen many times. The J gene is TRBJ1-3, the V gene TRBV28; weak D call: TRBD1 (5 bases). V was pared by 4 bases and J by 0 bases, with 13 bases between. From germline, CDR1 is MDHEN and CDR2 SYDVKM. CDR3 size: 16 residues. The CDR3 is CASSSSGGPSGNTIYF. The CDR3 DNA follows: TGTGCCAGCAGTTCAAGCGGGGGACCCTCTGGAAACACCATATATTTT.

V is TRBV6-1 and J is TRBJ1-6; TRBD1 might be the D (5 bases). The CDR3 consists of 13 residues. Germline assignment: CDR1 MNHNS and CDR2 SASEGT. Trimming removed 4 bases at V and 7 bases at J, with 8 bases between. The CDR3 is CASSVRENSPLHF. The DNA of the CDR3 is TGTGCCAGCAGTGTCAGGGAGAATTCACCCCTCCACTTT.

This clonotype appeared many times. The chain recombines TRBV18 with TRBJ2-5; no definite D call. This CDR3 has 13 residues. V lost 2 bases and J lost 5, with 9 bases in between. CDR1 is KGHSH and CDR2 is LQKENI in the germline V gene. The DNA for the CDR3 is TGTGCCAGCTCACCAGGTAGCTCGGAGACCCAGTACTTC. Its protein is CASSPGSSETQYF.

This clonotype was counted many times. V is TRBV28 and J is TRBJ2-7; D not resolved. CDR1 is MDHEN, CDR2 SYDVKM, per germline. Trimming removed 4 bases at V and 7 bases at J, with 17 bases between. The CDR3 spans 14 residues. The DNA of the CDR3 is TGTGCCAGCAGTTCCCGGGTCTTAGTACGGGAGCAGTACTTC. The encoded protein is CASSSRVLVREQYF.

This clonotype was observed at least ten times. CDR3 nucleotide sequence: TGTGCCAGCAGCCGAGCGGGGGGCAGCACAGATACGCAGTATTTT. Residues: CASSRAGGSTDTQYF. The rearrangement joins TRBV11-2 to TRBJ2-3; 9 bases are a match to TRBD2. Germline trimming cut 5 bases from V and 0 bases from J; bases unmatched to any gene: 3. The CDR3 has 15 amino acids. Germline V gene data show CDR1 as SGHAT and CDR2 as FQNNGV. Using reference TRBV11-2 and TRBJ2-3 for the parts outside the CDR3, the full variable domain is EAGVAQSPRYKIIEKRQSVAFWCNPISGHATLYWYQQILGQGPKLLIQFQNNGVVDDSQLPKDRFSAERLKGVDSTLKIQPAKLEDSAVYLCASSRAGGSTDTQYFGPGTRLTVL.

The chain links TRBV7-2 to TRBJ1-4, with unresolved D. Deletions cut 6 bases from V and 11 bases from J, with 13 bases between. Germline V CDR1 and CDR2: SGHTA, FQGNSA. The CDR3 contains 12 residues. The CDR3 region has the DNA TGTGCCAGCAGTCGACCCCTGGAGAAACTGTTTTTT. Amino acids: CASSRPLEKLFF.

This chain connects TRBV24-1 to TRBJ2-4; 12 bases line up with TRBD2. The germline CDR1 and CDR2 sequences are KGHDR and SFDVKD. The CDR3 is made up of 17 amino acids. Trimming removed 2 bases from V and 8 bases from J; junction bases left unmatched: 9. The CDR3 coding sequence is TGTGCCACCAGTGATTCTGGGCTAGCGGGGGGGCCGGACATTCAGTACTTC. This codes for CATSDSGLAGGPDIQYF.

This clonotype was detected many times. V usage is TRBV4-1 and J usage is TRBJ1-1, with D hard to call. This CDR3 contains 15 residues. With 0 bases removed from V and 3 bases from J, the gap between germline ends came to 11 bases. The germline gives CDR1 MGHRA, CDR2 YSYEKL. The CDR3 loop reads CASSQDGVGYTEAFF. The CDR3 bases are TGCGCCAGCAGCCAAGACGGGGTAGGGTACACTGAAGCTTTCTTT.

The V and J genes are TRBV7-9 and TRBJ2-5; D may match TRBD1 or TRBD2 (7 bases each). CDR3 size: 13 residues. V lost 8 bases and J 5 bases, leaving 15 bases between the germline ends. Germline CDR1 and CDR2: SEHNR and FQNEAQ (reference sequence). The CDR3 loop is CASQGGGRETQYF. CDR3 sequence (DNA): TGTGCCAGCCAGGGAGGGGGCCGGGAGACCCAGTACTTC.

There are a few counts of this clonotype. The chain is built from TRBV10-3 and TRBJ2-2, with 9 bases fitting TRBD2. In germline, CDR1 is ENHRY, CDR2 SYGVKD. The V and J ends lost 11 bases and 4 bases, in that order; junction bases with no gene match: 14. The CDR3 sequence is 16 residues long. In nucleotides, the CDR3 is TGTGCCGCGATAGCGGGGGCCACCTCGGGCACCGGGGAGCTGTTTTTT. Protein product: CAAIAGATSGTGELFF.

This clonotype was recorded many times. V gene TRBV18 combines with J gene TRBJ1-5; TRBD1 agrees at 9 bases. V dropped 8 bases and J dropped 7; count of bases not matched to a gene: 15. This CDR3 is 16 amino acids long. Germline V gives CDR1 KGHSH, CDR2 LQKENI. The CDR3 reads CASAPGTGPSRQPQHF. CDR3 nucleotide sequence: TGTGCCAGCGCGCCCGGGACAGGGCCTTCCCGACAGCCCCAGCATTTT.